The sequence of this T cell receptor beta chain was determined in a study of cytomegalovirus exposure and HLA in healthy donors. Findings and limits, study-wide: The authors confirmed in vitro that a few CMV-associated chains were specific for CMV antigens.

The donors were part of the approximately 120-subject validation cohort, which stood apart from the 666-subject first cohort. With 1 base removed from V and 0 bases from J, the gap between germline ends came to 13 bases. Germline values: CDR1 SGHVS, CDR2 FQNEAQ. This CDR3 comprises 17 residues. With respect to this clone: The antigen remains undetermined.

TCRdb's copy holds only in-frame clones and misses some; the assay was immunoSEQ multiplex PCR. The sample has 90,000 to 110,000 clones, approximately 86% seen once. The sequenced sample consisted of PBMCs. The sequence was collected from a woman between 18 and 29 years old in good health and CMV-seropositive. The chain has TRBV7-8 and TRBJ1-5; D call uncertain. As DNA, the CDR3 is TGTGCCAGCAGCTTAGTAGGTTGGCAGGATAGCAATCAGCCCCAGCATTTT. It translates to CASSLVGWQDSNQPQHF. Variable domain in full (rest from reference TRBV7-8 and TRBJ1-5): GAGVSQSPRYKVAKRGQDVALRCDPISGHVSLFWYQQALGQGPEFLTYFQNEAQLDKSGLPSDRFFAERPEGSVSTLKIQRTQQEDSAVYLCASSLVGWQDSNQPQHFGDGTRLSIL.